This TCR beta chain was recovered during a study of T cells after yellow fever vaccination. 5'RACE template switching produced TCR cDNA carrying a universal primer site and UMIs. TCRdb reprocessed the 5' RACE reads with MiXCR, giving one entry per CDR3 protein. The table lists hundreds of thousands of distinct CDR3 sequences, less than 9.5% of them singletons. V was cut by 5 bases and J by 0 bases, with 15 bases left in between. The CDR3 runs 16 residues. CDR1 is SEHNR, CDR2 FQNEAQ, per germline (reference sequence). The clonotype was recovered from a young man who received the YFV17D yellow fever vaccine. The rearrangement links TRBV7-9 to TRBJ2-3; perhaps TRBD2 as D (6 bases). Sequenced material: PBMCs, taken more than 40 days after the first yellow fever vaccination. DNA for the CDR3: TGTGCCAGCAGCCCCAGATGGGGACTGAGCACAGATACGCAGTATTTT. This encodes CASSPRWGLSTDTQYF. Combining the CDR3 with reference TRBV7-9 and TRBJ2-3 gives the whole variable domain DTGVSQNPRHKITKRGQNVTFRCDPISEHNRLYWYRQTLGQGPEFLTYFQNEAQLEKSRLLSDRFSAERPKGSFSTLEIQRTEQGDSAMYLCASSPRWGLSTDTQYFGPGTRLTVL.